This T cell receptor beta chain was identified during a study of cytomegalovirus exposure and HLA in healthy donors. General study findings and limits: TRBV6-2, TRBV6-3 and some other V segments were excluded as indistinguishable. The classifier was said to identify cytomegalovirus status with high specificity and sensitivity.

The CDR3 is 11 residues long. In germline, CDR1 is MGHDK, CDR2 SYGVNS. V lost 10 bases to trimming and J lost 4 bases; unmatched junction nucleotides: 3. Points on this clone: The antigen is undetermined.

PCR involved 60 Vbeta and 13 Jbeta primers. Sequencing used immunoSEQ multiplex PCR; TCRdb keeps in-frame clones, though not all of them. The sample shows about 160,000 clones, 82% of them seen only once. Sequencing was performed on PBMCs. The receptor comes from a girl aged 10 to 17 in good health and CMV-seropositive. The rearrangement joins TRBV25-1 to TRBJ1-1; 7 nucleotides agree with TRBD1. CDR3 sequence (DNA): TGTGCCATCCGACAGGGCACTGAAGCTTTCTTT. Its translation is CAIRQGTEAFF.